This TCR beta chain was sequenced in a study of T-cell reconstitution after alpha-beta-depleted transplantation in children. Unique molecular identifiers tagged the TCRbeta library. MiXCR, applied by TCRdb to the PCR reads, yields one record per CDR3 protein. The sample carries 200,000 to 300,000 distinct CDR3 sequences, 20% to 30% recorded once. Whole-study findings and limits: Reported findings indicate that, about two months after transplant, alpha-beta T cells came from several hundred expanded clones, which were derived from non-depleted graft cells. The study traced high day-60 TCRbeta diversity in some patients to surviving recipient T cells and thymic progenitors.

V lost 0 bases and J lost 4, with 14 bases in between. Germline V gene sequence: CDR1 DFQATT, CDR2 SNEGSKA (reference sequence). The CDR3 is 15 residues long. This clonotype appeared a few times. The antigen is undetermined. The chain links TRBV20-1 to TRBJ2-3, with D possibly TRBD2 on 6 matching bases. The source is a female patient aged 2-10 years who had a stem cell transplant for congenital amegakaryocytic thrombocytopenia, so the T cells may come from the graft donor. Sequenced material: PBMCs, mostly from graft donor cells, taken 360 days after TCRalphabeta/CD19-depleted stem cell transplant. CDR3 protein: CSARDPRRAADTQYF. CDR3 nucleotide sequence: TGCAGTGCTAGAGATCCGCGGAGGGCCGCAGATACGCAGTATTTT.